Listed here are 9 T cell receptor beta chains from one sample, sequenced in a study of patients and donors after allogeneic stem cell transplantation. TCRdb recomputed calls from the RT-PCR reads with MiXCR, one row per CDR3 protein. This table has approximately 160,000 distinct CDR3 sequences, approximately 30% appearing once. Input material: blood, either unsorted or a sorted T cell fraction (not recorded which). These receptors were obtained from a human donor who was either an allogeneic HSCT recipient or a stem cell or donor lymphocyte infusion donor (not recorded which). It is not recorded whose cells these are; they may come from a transplant donor.

This clonotype came up a few times. The chain uses TRBV20-1 and TRBJ1-2; D uncertain. The CDR3 consists of 13 residues. Per germline, CDR1 DFQATT and CDR2 SNEGSKA (reference sequence). Trimming took off 0 bases at V and 3 bases at J, with 8 bases between the two ends. The CDR3 protein is CSARDSGYYGYTF. CDR3 coding DNA: TGCAGTGCTAGAGACTCGGGATACTATGGCTACACCTTC.

This clonotype has a handful of counts. A junction boundary mismatches the germline segment, possibly from a read error. The chain uses TRBV7-9 and TRBJ2-1; D remains unclear. This CDR3 is 12 amino acids long. Germline V gene sequence: CDR1 SEHNR, CDR2 FQNEAQ (reference sequence). The DNA for the CDR3 is TGTGCCAGCAGCTCCCCCCGCGTTAGCCAACTCTTC. Its translation: CASSSPRVSQLF.

This clonotype was seen a single time. The CDR3 bases are TGTGCCAGCAGTTATCGATCAGGGACGGACATTCAGTACTTC. It is translated as CASSYRSGTDIQYF. The chain is built from TRBV6-2 or TRBV6-3 and TRBJ2-4; D possibly matches TRBD1 or TRBD2 (5 bases each). This CDR3 contains 14 residues. V lost 3 bases to trimming and J lost 8 bases, with 14 bases between them. The germline V gene has CDR1 MNHEY and CDR2 SVGEGT.

This clonotype was picked up a small number of times. The V and J genes are TRBV20-1 and TRBJ1-3; D gene unclear. The germline V and J ends were trimmed by 0 bases and 3 bases, with 9 bases remaining between them. The CDR3 loop spans 14 amino acids. Per germline, CDR1 DFQATT and CDR2 SNEGSKA (reference sequence). The CDR3 DNA sequence: TGCAGTGCTAGAGATCAGACTAATGGAAACACCATATATTTT. This gives the protein CSARDQTNGNTIYF.

This clonotype turned up a few times. This rearrangement joins TRBV6-5 to TRBJ2-5, with D perhaps matching TRBD1 (5 bases). This CDR3 is 13 amino acids long. V shed 1 base and J shed 4 bases, with 7 bases lying between them. Germline V gene sequence: CDR1 MNHEY, CDR2 SVGAGI. The CDR3 DNA follows: TGTGCCAGCAGTTACTACAGGCGAGAGACCCAGTACTTC. Amino acids: CASSYYRRETQYF.

The chain couples TRBV6-6 to TRBJ2-7; TRBD1 matches 7 bases. In germline, CDR1 is MNHNY, CDR2 SVGAGI (reference sequence). The ends lost 4 bases at V and 4 bases at J; junction bases unmatched: 7. There are 14 residues in the CDR3. The CDR3 sequence is CASSFDRVGYEQYF. The CDR3 nucleotides are TGTGCCAGCAGTTTCGACAGGGTAGGGTACGAGCAGTACTTC.

This clonotype was seen a few times. The genes are TRBV24-1 and TRBJ1-5; the D is unclear. Trimming stripped 2 bases from V and 5 bases from J, with 6 bases between. Germline CDR1 is KGHDR and CDR2 is SFDVKD. The CDR3 is 13 residues long. In DNA form, the CDR3 reads TGTGCCACCAGTGATTCCACCTATCAGCCCCAGCATTTT. Translation: CATSDSTYQPQHF.

This clonotype was picked up a small number of times. CDR3 DNA sequence: TGCGCCAGCAGCTTGGCCGCAGACAATGAGCAGTTCTTC. This sequence encodes CASSLAADNEQFF. V gene TRBV5-1 combines with J gene TRBJ2-1; D ambiguous. The CDR3 is 13 amino acids. The V gene's germline CDR1 is SGHRS and CDR2 YFSETQ. V was trimmed by 0 bases and J by 5 bases, leaving 6 bases between them. The full variable domain, its missing parts supplied by reference TRBV5-1 and TRBJ2-1, is KAGVTQTPRYLIKTRGQQVTLSCSPISGHRSVSWYQQTPGQGLQFLFEYFSETQRNKGNFPGRFSGRQFSNSRSEMNVSTLELGDSALYLCASSLAADNEQFFGPGTRLTVL.

J is TRBJ2-7 and V is TRBV4-3; TRBD1 is a possible D gene (6 bases). Germline values: CDR1 LGHNA, CDR2 YSLEER. The CDR3 loop spans 16 amino acids. The germline V and J ends were trimmed by 3 bases and 5 bases, with 20 bases remaining between them. The CDR3 sequence is CASSHSQGLKGDEQYF. CDR3 DNA sequence: TGCGCCAGCAGCCACTCCCAGGGCCTTAAGGGGGACGAGCAGTACTTC.